Below, 17 T cell receptor beta chains from the same sample are listed, as sequenced in a study of T cells in localized non-small cell lung cancer. TCRdb's copy holds only in-frame clones and misses some; the assay was immunoSEQ multiplex PCR. The sample has around 64,000 clones, about 87% seen once; the top ten hold roughly 21%. The source material was peripheral blood, sampled before any cancer treatment. All receptors come from a man aged 40 to 70 with stage I squamous cell lung carcinoma.

Note on this clone: One end of the junction fails to match germline, which may point to a read error. The CDR3 protein is CASSIRGRPSHEQYF. The CDR3, as DNA: TGTGCCAGTAGTATCCGGGGACGGCCCTCCCACGAGCAGTACTTC. The V gene is TRBV19, the J gene TRBJ2-7, with D perhaps assigned TRBD1 or TRBD2 (5 bases each). Looked up from germline, CDR1 is LNHDA and CDR2 is SQIVND (reference sequence). The CDR3 has 15 amino acids.

This chain joins TRBV6-5 and TRBJ2-7; D not resolved. With 6 bases removed from V and 6 bases from J, the gap between germline ends came to 15 bases. CDR1 and CDR2 (germline): MNHEY, SVGAGI. The CDR3 consists of 13 residues. CDR3 protein: CASSAPTESEQYF. DNA of the CDR3: TGTGCCAGCAGCGCTCCGACTGAATCCGAGCAGTACTTC.

The genes are TRBV7-9 and TRBJ2-1, with D perhaps TRBD1 (6 bases). This CDR3 has 16 amino acids. The V gene's germline CDR1 is SEHNR and CDR2 FQNEAQ (reference sequence). Deletions cut 9 bases from V and 9 bases from J, with 27 bases between. CDR3 sequence (DNA): TGTGCCAGTAGATTTCCCGGAGGAGTAGGGGGTAGTGAGCAGTTCTTC. Translated: CASRFPGGVGGSEQFF.

The rearrangement joins TRBV6-5 to TRBJ2-1; D gene unclear. V lost 2 bases, J lost 14 bases, and 16 bases lay in between. The CDR3 sequence is 13 residues long. Germline CDR1 and CDR2: MNHEY and SVGAGI. CDR3 sequence: CASSYLPRATEFF. The DNA of the CDR3 is TGTGCCAGCAGTTACCTCCCCCGAGCGACGGAGTTCTTC.

This chain uses TRBV11-2 with TRBJ2-3; D possibly matches TRBD1 or TRBD2 (5 bases each). V was trimmed by 1 base and J by 0 bases, leaving 8 bases between them. Per the germline V gene, CDR1 is SGHAT and CDR2 is FQNNGV. The CDR3 is 15 amino acids. The CDR3 sequence: CASSLGDPSTDTQYF. The CDR3 coding sequence is TGTGCCAGCAGCTTAGGGGACCCGAGCACAGATACGCAGTATTTT.

The gene calls are TRBV29-1 and TRBJ2-1; the D gene is possibly TRBD2 (6 bases). Trimming left V 3 bases short and J 7 bases short, with 10 bases between. Germline CDR1 is SQVTM and CDR2 is ANQGSEA. The CDR3 extends over 12 amino acids. CDR3 loop: CSVDQGTNEQFF. The CDR3, as DNA: TGCAGCGTTGACCAAGGGACTAATGAGCAGTTCTTC.

The chain carries TRBV7-9 and TRBJ2-3; no clear D. The CDR3 spans 11 residues. Trimming stripped 9 bases from V and 3 bases from J, with 7 bases between. CDR1 SEHNR and CDR2 FQNEAQ come from the germline V gene (reference sequence). The CDR3: CAREETDTQYF. The CDR3, as DNA: TGTGCCAGAGAGGAGACAGATACGCAGTATTTT.

This clone was recorded a few times. The CDR3 sequence is CASSPTDSAGTYEQYF. The CDR3 DNA is TGTGCCAGCAGCCCAACAGATTCAGCGGGGACCTACGAGCAGTACTTC. The chain carries TRBV28 and TRBJ2-7; 7 bases map to TRBD2. Germline V gene sequence: CDR1 MDHEN, CDR2 SYDVKM. The CDR3 spans 16 residues. Trimming cost V 6 bases and J 2 bases; bases outside gene matches: 13.

This clone was observed a single time. This rearrangement joins TRBV5-1 to TRBJ2-1; D not resolved. V shed 1 base and J shed 0 bases, with 8 bases lying between them. The CDR3 is 15 amino acids. The germline gives CDR1 SGHRS, CDR2 YFSETQ. The CDR3 region is CASSLSPVSYNEQFF. As DNA, the CDR3 is TGCGCCAGCAGCTTGTCCCCCGTCTCCTACAATGAGCAGTTCTTC. The whole variable domain, filled in from reference TRBV5-1 and TRBJ2-1, reads KAGVTQTPRYLIKTRGQQVTLSCSPISGHRSVSWYQQTPGQGLQFLFEYFSETQRNKGNFPGRFSGRQFSNSRSEMNVSTLELGDSALYLCASSLSPVSYNEQFFGPGTRLTVL.

The chain couples TRBV4-3 to TRBJ2-6, with unresolved D. Trimming took off 4 bases at V and 0 bases at J, with 13 bases between the two ends. CDR3 length: 17 residues. Germline V CDR1 and CDR2: LGHNA, YSLEER. CDR3 amino acids: CASSPTSKGSGANVLTF. In DNA, the CDR3 is TGCGCCAGCAGCCCGACGTCAAAGGGCTCTGGGGCCAACGTCCTGACTTTC.

The chain combines TRBV14 with TRBJ1-1; a possible D gene is TRBD1 (6 bases). The CDR3 has 13 residues. Germline lookup yields CDR1 SGHDN and CDR2 FVKESK. Trimming pared 6 bases from V and 5 bases from J, leaving 13 bases between. CDR3 bases: TGTGCCAGCAGGAGCCAGGGGAATACTGAAGCTTTCTTT. It is translated as CASRSQGNTEAFF.

This clone qualifies as medium-sized (0.01 to 0.1%). V gene TRBV19 combines with J gene TRBJ2-7; 9 positions agree with TRBD2. This CDR3 spans 13 amino acids. Unmatched junction bases numbered 9, after V lost 10 bases and J lost 5 bases. Per the germline V gene, CDR1 is LNHDA and CDR2 is SQIVND (reference sequence). CDR3 sequence: CATRASGTNEQYF. The CDR3 bases are TGTGCCACGAGGGCTAGCGGGACCAACGAGCAGTACTTC. Using reference TRBV19 and TRBJ2-7 for the parts outside the CDR3, the full variable domain is DGGITQSPKYLFRKEGQNVTLSCEQNLNHDAMYWYRQDPGQGLRLIYYSQIVNDFQKGDIAEGYSVSREKKESFPLTVTSAQKNPTAFYLCATRASGTNEQYFGPGTRLTVT.

The rearrangement uses TRBV28 and TRBJ1-2; D unclear. Germline V CDR1 and CDR2: MDHEN, SYDVKM. The CDR3 is made up of 15 amino acids. The V end was cut by 6 bases, the J end by 4 bases, with 18 bases between. DNA for the CDR3: TGTGCCAGCAGCCCAGGTGGGGAGGAGACCTATGGCTACACCTTC. It specifies CASSPGGEETYGYTF.

This sequence joins TRBV7-9 and TRBJ2-3, with a tentative D call TRBD2 (7 bases). The CDR3 covers 13 residues. Trimming shortened V by 11 bases and J by 0 bases, and 12 bases separated the two germline ends. CDR1 and CDR2 (germline): SEHNR, FQNEAQ (reference sequence). CDR3 sequence (DNA): TGTGCCGGGGGGGCAGAGAGCACAGATACGCAGTATTTT. This translates into CAGGAESTDTQYF.

In DNA, the CDR3 is TGTGCCAGCAGTTCCGTAACAGGGCGTGAGCAGTACTTC. This sequence encodes CASSSVTGREQYF. The chain combines TRBV28 with TRBJ2-7; perhaps TRBD1 as D (6 bases). This CDR3 is built from 13 residues. V lost 4 bases and J 7 bases, leaving 14 bases between the germline ends. Looked up from germline, CDR1 is MDHEN and CDR2 is SYDVKM.

V and J are TRBV19 and TRBJ2-4; perhaps TRBD2 as D (6 bases). This CDR3 is 15 amino acids long. Between the trimmed V and J ends, which lost 0 bases and 0 bases, there was a span of 6 bases. The V gene's germline CDR1 is LNHDA and CDR2 SQIVND (reference sequence). This CDR3 reads CASSIDGRAKNIQYF. In nucleotides, the CDR3 is TGTGCCAGTAGTATAGACGGGAGAGCCAAAAACATTCAGTACTTC.

A note on this clone: Other DNA sequences within the sample encode an identical CDR3. The chain recombines TRBV7-2 with TRBJ2-1; 11 bases map to TRBD2. The V gene end was trimmed by 5 bases and the J gene end by 3 bases; junction bases not matched to a gene: 3. CDR3 length equals 15 residues. Germline V lookup: CDR1 SGHTA, CDR2 FQGNSA. CDR3 in DNA: TGTGCCAGCAGCCCCGGACTAGCGGGCTACAATGAGCAGTTCTTC. Translated: CASSPGLAGYNEQFF.